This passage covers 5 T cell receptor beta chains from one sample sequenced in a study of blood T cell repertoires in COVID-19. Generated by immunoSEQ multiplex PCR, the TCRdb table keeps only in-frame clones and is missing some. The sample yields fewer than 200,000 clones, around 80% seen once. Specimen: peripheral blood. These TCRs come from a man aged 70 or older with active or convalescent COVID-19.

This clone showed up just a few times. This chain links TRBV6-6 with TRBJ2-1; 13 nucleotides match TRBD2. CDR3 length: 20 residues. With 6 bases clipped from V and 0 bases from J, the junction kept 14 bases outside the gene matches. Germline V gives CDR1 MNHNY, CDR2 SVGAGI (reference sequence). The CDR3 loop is CASSLGGLAGLQRSYNEQFF. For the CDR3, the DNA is TGTGCCAGCAGCCTCGGGGGACTAGCGGGACTTCAACGCTCCTACAATGAGCAGTTCTTC.

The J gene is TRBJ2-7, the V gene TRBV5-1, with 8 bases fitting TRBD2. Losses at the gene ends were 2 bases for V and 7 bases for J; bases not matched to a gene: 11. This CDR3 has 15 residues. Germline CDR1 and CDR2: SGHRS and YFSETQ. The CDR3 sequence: CASSFFGGAKNEQYF. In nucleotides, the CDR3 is TGCGCCAGCAGCTTCTTCGGGGGGGCCAAGAATGAGCAGTACTTC.

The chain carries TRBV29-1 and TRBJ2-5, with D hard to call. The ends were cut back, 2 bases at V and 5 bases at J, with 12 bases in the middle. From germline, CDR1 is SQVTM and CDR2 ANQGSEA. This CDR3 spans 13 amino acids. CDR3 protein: CSVERQFGETQYF. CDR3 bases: TGCAGCGTTGAACGACAATTTGGGGAGACCCAGTACTTC.

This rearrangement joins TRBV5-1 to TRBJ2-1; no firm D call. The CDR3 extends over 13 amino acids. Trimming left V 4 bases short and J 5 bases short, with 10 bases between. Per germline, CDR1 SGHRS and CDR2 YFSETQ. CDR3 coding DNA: TGCGCCAGCAGCCTTTCGCGGCACAATGAGCAGTTCTTC. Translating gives CASSLSRHNEQFF.

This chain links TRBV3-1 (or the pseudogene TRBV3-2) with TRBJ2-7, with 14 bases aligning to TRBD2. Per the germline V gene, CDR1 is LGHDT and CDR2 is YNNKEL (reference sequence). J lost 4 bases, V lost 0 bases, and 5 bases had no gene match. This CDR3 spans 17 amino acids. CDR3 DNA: TGTGCCAGCAGCCAAGATGTCGGACTAGCGGGAGGATACGAGCAGTACTTC. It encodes CASSQDVGLAGGYEQYF.